What follows describes a single T cell receptor (beta chain). The sample comes from a study of shared T cell receptors in the human thymus. The CDR3 covers 14 residues. Per the germline V gene, CDR1 is SGHDT and CDR2 is YYEEEE. Deletions cut 3 bases from V and 1 base from J, with 5 bases between. Generated by immunoSEQ multiplex PCR, the TCRdb table keeps only in-frame clones and is missing some. Among 450,000 to 650,000 clones listed, approximately 80% were seen once. These data were also reused for a study on human thymus T cells. This second study says: Resections that were taken during corrective heart surgery supplied the thymus tissue.

The sample was thymocytes. This receptor was identified in a boy under two years old with a congenital heart defect. The chain couples TRBV5-6 to TRBJ2-6, with D unclear. CDR3 amino acids: CASSWASGANVLTF. CDR3 nucleotides: TGTGCCAGCAGCTGGGCTTCTGGGGCCAACGTCCTGACTTTC. Filled out from reference TRBV5-6 and TRBJ2-6, the complete variable domain reads DAGVTQSPTHLIKTRGQQVTLRCSPKSGHDTVSWYQQALGQGPQFIFQYYEEEERQRGNFPDRFSGHQFPNYSSELNVNALLLGDSALYLCASSWASGANVLTFGAGSRLTVL.